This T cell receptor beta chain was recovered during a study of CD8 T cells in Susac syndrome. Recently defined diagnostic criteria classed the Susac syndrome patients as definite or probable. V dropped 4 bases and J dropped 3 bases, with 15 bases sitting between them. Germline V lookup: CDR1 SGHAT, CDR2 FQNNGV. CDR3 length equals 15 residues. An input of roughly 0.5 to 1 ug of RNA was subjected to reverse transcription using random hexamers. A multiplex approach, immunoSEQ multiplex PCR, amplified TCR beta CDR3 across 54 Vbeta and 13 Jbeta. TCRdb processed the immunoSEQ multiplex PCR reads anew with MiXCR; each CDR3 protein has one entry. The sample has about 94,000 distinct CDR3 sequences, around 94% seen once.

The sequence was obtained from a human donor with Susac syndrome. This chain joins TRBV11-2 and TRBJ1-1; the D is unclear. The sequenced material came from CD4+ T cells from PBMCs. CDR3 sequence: CASSSTQGPYTEAFF. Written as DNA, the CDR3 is TGTGCCAGCAGCTCCACTCAAGGCCCGTACACTGAAGCTTTCTTT.